This TCR beta chain was captured in a study of blood T cell repertoires in COVID-19. Study details: COVID-19 samples, acute and convalescent, were from the United States, Italy and Spain. The cDNA or gDNA used as material had been derived from T cells, B-cell-depleted T cells, or PBMCs.

CDR1 is SGHTS and CDR2 is YDEGEE in the germline V gene. Trimming removed 1 base from V and 3 bases from J, with 11 bases in between. This CDR3 is built from 14 residues. Source study methods: Reference gene primer amplification gave nucleated cell count estimates. The protocol was immunoSEQ multiplex PCR, while the TCRdb copy is restricted to in-frame clones and leaves out a portion. Clone size and V and J calls were adopted from that table, with D and trimming inferred from the DNA. The table lists fewer than 250,000 clones, about four fifths of them singletons. J is TRBJ2-7 and V is TRBV5-8; tentatively, D is TRBD2 (5 bases). The sample taken for sequencing was peripheral blood. The receptor was isolated from a woman aged 80 or over with acute or convalescent COVID-19. CDR3 loop: CASSLKRDYYEQYF. The CDR3 DNA is TGTGCCAGCAGCTTGAAACGGGATTACTACGAGCAGTACTTC.